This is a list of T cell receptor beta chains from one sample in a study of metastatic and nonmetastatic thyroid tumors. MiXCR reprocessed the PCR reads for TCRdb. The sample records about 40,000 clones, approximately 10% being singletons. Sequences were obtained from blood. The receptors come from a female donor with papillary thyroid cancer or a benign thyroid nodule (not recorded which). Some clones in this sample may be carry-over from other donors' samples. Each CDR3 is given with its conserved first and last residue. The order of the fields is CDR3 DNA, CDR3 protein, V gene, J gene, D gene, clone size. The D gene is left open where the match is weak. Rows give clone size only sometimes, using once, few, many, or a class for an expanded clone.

DNA: TGTGCCAGCAGTTTATCTGGGCAGGGTACCCACGAGCAGTACTTC; CDR3: CASSLSGQGTHEQYF; V: TRBV27; J: TRBJ2-7; D: .; size: many
DNA: TGTGCCAGCAGCTTTCATAGCAGGGAGCTGTTTTTT; CDR3: CASSFHSRELFF; V: TRBV5-4; J: TRBJ2-2; D: .; size: many
DNA: TGTGCCAGCAGTCCTGGGACAGGCCTCATCTCACCCCTCCACTTT; CDR3: CASSPGTGLISPLHF; V: TRBV25-1; J: TRBJ1-6; D: TRBD1; size: many
DNA: TGTGCCAGCAGCTTCGATAATTCACCCCTCCACTTT; CDR3: CASSFDNSPLHF; V: TRBV11-2; J: TRBJ1-6; D: .; size: many
DNA: TGCAGTGCTGGGGGCGCAACTAATGAAAAACTGTTTTTT; CDR3: CSAGGATNEKLFF; V: TRBV20-1; J: TRBJ1-4; D: .; size: many
DNA: TGCAGTGCTCCCCCAGCAGCGCGGGGGCAGGGCAACGAGCAGTACTTC; CDR3: CSAPPAARGQGNEQYF; V: TRBV20-1; J: TRBJ2-7; D: .; size: medium-sized
DNA: TGTGCCAGCTCAGGGTCGGCGGGAGGATTGGACGAGCAGTACTTC; CDR3: CASSGSAGGLDEQYF; V: TRBV18; J: TRBJ2-7; D: TRBD2; size: .
DNA: TGTGCCAGCAGCCAAGACAGGCTTCTGGAGACCCAGTACTTC; CDR3: CASSQDRLLETQYF; V: TRBV14; J: TRBJ2-5; D: .; size: many
DNA: TGTGCCATTTCCCAGAATAATTCACCCCTCCACTTT; CDR3: CAISQNNSPLHF; V: TRBV10-3; J: TRBJ1-6; D: .; size: many
DNA: TGTGCCAGCAGTTTTCAGGGGGTAGGGAAAGAGACCCAGTACTTC; CDR3: CASSFQGVGKETQYF; V: TRBV12-3/TRBV12-4; J: TRBJ2-5; D: TRBD1; size: many
DNA: TGCAGTGCTAGAGATCGGGCGTCGGGACAGGGGAACACCGGGGAGCTGTTTTTT; CDR3: CSARDRASGQGNTGELFF; V: TRBV20-1; J: TRBJ2-2; D: TRBD1; size: once
DNA: TGTGCCAGCAGCCCACGGGGACTAGCGGGAGCCAATGAGCAGTTCTTC; CDR3: CASSPRGLAGANEQFF; V: TRBV28; J: TRBJ2-1; D: TRBD2; size: .
DNA: TGTGCCAGCAGCTTTGCACCAAGGACGCTGTTTTTT; CDR3: CASSFAPRTLFF; V: TRBV7-9; J: TRBJ1-4; D: .; size: .
DNA: TGTGCCGGCCTTAGCGGGGGCCAGTACAATGAGCAGTTCTTC; CDR3: CAGLSGGQYNEQFF; V: TRBV7-9; J: TRBJ2-1; D: TRBD2; size: medium-sized
DNA: TGTGCCAGCTCACCTTGGACAGATATGAACACTGAAGCTTTCTTT; CDR3: CASSPWTDMNTEAFF; V: TRBV18; J: TRBJ1-1; D: .; size: many